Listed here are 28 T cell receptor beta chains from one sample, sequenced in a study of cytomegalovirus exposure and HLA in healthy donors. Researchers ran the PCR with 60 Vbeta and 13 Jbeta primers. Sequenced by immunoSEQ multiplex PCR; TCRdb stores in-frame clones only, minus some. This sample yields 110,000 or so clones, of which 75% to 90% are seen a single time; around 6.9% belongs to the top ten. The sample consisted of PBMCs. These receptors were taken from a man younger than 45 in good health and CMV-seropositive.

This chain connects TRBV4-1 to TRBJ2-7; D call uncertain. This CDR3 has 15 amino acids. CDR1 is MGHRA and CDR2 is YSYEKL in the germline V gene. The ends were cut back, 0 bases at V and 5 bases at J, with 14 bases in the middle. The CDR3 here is CASSQDRSLWDEQYF. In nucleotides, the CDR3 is TGCGCCAGCAGCCAAGATAGGAGTCTTTGGGACGAGCAGTACTTC.

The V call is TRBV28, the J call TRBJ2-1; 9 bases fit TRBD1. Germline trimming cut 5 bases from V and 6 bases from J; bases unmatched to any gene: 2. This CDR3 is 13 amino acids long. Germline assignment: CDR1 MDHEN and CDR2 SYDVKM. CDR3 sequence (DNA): TGTGCCAGCAGTCCGACAGGGGGCAATGAGCAGTTCTTC. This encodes CASSPTGGNEQFF.

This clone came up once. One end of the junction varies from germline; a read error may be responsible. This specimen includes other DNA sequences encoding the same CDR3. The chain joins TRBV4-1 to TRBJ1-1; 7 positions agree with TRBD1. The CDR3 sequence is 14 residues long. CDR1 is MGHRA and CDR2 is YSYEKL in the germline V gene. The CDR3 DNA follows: TGCGCCAGTAGCCAGGGGGAGGGCAACACTGAAGCTTTCTTT. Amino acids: CASSQGEGNTEAFF.

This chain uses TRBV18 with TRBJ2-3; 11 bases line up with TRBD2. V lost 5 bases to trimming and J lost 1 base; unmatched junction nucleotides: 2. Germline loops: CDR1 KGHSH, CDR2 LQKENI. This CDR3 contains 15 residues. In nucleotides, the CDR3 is TGTGCCAGCTCAACGACTAGCGGGGGCACAGATACGCAGTATTTT. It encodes CASSTTSGGTDTQYF.

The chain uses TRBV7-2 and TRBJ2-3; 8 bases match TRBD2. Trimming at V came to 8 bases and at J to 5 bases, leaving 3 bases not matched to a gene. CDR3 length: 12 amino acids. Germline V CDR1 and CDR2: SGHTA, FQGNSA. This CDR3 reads CASVGGGDTQYF. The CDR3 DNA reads TGTGCCAGCGTCGGGGGGGGAGATACGCAGTATTTT.

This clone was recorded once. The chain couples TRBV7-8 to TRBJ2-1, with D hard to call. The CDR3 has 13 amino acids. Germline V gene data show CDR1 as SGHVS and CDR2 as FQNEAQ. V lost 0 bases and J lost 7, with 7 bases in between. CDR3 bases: TGTGCCAGCAGCTTAGCCCCCCCAAATGAGCAGTTCTTC. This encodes CASSLAPPNEQFF.

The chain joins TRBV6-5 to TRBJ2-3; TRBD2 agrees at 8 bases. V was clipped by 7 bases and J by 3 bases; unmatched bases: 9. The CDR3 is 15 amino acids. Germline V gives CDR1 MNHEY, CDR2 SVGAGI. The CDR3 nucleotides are TGTGCCAGCAACAAGCGGGGGCCAGGAACAGATACGCAGTATTTT. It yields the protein CASNKRGPGTDTQYF.

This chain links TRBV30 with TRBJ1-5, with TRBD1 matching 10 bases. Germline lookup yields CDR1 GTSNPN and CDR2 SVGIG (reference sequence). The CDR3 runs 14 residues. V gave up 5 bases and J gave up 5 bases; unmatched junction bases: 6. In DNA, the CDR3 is TGTGCCTGGGGAGGGACAGGGGACCATCAGCCCCAGCATTTT. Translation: CAWGGTGDHQPQHF.

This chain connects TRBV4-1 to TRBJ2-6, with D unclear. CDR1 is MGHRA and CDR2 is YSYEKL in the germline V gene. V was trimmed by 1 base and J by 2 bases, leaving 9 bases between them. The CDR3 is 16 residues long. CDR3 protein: CASSQVLVPGANVLTF. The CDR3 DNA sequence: TGCGCCAGCAGCCAAGTTCTAGTACCTGGGGCCAACGTCCTGACTTTC.

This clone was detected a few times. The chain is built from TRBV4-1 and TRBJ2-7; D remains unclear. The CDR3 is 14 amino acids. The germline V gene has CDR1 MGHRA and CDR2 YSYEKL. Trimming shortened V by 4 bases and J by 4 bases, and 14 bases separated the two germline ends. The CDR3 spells CASSPYPRRYEQYF. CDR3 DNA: TGCGCCAGCAGCCCCTACCCCCGGCGGTACGAGCAGTACTTC.

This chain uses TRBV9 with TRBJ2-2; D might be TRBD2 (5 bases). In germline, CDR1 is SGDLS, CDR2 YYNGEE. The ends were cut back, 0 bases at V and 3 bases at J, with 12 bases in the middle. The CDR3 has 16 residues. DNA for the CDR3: TGTGCCAGCAGCGTAGCTACTAGTCCGGACACCGGGGAGCTGTTTTTT. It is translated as CASSVATSPDTGELFF.

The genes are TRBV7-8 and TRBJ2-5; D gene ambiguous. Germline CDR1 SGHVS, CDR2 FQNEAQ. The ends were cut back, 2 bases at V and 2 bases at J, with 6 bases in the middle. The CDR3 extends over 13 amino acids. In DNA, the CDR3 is TGTGCCAGCAGCTTATTCCCTCAAGAGACCCAGTACTTC. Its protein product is CASSLFPQETQYF.

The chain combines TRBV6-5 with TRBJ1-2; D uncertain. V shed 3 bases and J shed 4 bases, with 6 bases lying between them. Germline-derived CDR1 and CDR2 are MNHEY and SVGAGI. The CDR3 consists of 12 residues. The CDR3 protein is CASSYSIYGYTF. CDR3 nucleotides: TGTGCCAGCAGTTATAGCATCTATGGCTACACCTTC.

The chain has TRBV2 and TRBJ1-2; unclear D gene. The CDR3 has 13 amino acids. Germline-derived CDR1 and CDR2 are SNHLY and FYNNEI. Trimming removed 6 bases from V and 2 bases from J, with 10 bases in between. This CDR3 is CASSPGLNYGYTF. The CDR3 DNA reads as TGTGCCAGCAGCCCCGGGTTGAACTATGGCTACACCTTC.

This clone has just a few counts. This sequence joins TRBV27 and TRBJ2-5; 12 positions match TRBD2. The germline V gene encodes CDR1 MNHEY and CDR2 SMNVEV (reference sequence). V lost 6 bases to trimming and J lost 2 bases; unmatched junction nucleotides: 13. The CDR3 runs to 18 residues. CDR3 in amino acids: CASSRASGGEWGQETQYF. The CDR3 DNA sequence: TGTGCCAGCAGCCGGGCTAGCGGGGGGGAGTGGGGACAAGAGACCCAGTACTTC.

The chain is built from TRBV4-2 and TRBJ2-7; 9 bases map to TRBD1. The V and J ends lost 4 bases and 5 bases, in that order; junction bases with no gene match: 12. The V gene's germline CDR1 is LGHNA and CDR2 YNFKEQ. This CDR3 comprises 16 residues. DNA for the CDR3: TGTGCCAGCAGCCGAGAGAAGGGACAGGGCGGCGACGAGCAGTACTTC. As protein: CASSREKGQGGDEQYF.

In DNA, the CDR3 is TGTGCCAGCAGGGATGGGACTAGCGGGGGAAATGAGCAGTTCTTC. Translation: CASRDGTSGGNEQFF. The chain combines TRBV28 with TRBJ2-1; 14 bases line up with TRBD2. Germline-derived CDR1 and CDR2 are MDHEN and SYDVKM. The ends lost 6 bases at V and 7 bases at J; junction bases unmatched: 5. The CDR3 has 15 residues.

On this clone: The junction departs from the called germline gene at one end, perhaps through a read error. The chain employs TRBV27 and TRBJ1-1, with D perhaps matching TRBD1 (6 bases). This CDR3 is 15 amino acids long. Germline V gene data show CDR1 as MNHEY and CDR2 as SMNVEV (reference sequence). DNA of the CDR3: TGTGCCAGCAGCCGCGACACGGACAGCCTCACTGGAGCTTTCTTT. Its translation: CASSRDTDSLTGAFF.

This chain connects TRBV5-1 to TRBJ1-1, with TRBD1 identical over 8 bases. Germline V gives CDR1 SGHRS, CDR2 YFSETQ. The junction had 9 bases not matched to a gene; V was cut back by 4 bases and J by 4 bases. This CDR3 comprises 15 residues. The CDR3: CASSPRQGRATEAFF. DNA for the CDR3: TGCGCCAGCAGCCCGCGACAGGGGAGAGCCACTGAAGCTTTCTTT.

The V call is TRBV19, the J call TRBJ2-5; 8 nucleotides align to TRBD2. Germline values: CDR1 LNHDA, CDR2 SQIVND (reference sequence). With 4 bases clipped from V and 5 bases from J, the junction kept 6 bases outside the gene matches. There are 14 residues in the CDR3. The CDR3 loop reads CASSRAGVMETQYF. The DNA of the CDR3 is TGTGCCAGTAGTAGAGCGGGGGTAATGGAGACCCAGTACTTC.

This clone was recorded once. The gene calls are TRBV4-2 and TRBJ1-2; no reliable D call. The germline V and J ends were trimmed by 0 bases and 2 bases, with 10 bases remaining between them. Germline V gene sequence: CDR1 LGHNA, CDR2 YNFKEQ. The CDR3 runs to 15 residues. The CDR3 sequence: CASSQDPGLNYGYTF. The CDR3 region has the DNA TGTGCCAGCAGCCAAGATCCGGGTTTGAACTATGGCTACACCTTC.

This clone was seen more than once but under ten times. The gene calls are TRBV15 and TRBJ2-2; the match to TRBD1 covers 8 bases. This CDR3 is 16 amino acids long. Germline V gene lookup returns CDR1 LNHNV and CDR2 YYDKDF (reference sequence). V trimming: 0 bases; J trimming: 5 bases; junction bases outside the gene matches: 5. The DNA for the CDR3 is TGTGCCACCAGCAGAGATTGGACAGGGACAACCGGGGAGCTGTTTTTT. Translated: CATSRDWTGTTGELFF.

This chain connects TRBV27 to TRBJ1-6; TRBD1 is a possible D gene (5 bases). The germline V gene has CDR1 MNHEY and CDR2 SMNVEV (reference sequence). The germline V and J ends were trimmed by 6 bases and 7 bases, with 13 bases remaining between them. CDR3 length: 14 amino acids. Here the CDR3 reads CASSPGGWNSPLHF. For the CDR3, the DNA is TGTGCCAGCAGCCCGGGGGGGTGGAATTCACCCCTCCACTTT.

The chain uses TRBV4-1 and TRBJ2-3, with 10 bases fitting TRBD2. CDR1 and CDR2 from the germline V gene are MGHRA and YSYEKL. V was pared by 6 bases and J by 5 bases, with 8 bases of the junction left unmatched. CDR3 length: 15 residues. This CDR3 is CASRQLAGRGDTQYF. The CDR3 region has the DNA TGCGCCAGCAGACAACTAGCGGGGAGGGGAGATACGCAGTATTTT.

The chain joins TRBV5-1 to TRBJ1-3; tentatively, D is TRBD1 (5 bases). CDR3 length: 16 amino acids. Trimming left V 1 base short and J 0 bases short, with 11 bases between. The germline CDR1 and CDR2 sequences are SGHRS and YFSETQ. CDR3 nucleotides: TGCGCCAGCAGCTTGTGGGGCCCCTTCTCTGGAAACACCATATATTTT. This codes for CASSLWGPFSGNTIYF.

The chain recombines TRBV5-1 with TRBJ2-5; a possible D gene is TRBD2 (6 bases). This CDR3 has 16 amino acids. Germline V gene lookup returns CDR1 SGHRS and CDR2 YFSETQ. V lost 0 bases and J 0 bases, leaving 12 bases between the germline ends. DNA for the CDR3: TGCGCCAGCAGCTTGGGAGGCAGGGAGGACCAAGAGACCCAGTACTTC. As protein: CASSLGGREDQETQYF.

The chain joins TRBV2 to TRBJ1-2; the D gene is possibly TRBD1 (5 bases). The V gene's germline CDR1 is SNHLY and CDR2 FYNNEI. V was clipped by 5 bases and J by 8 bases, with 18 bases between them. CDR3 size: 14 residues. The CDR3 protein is CASSTGGLLGGYTF. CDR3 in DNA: TGTGCCAGCAGTACGGGGGGACTCCTCGGGGGCTACACCTTC.

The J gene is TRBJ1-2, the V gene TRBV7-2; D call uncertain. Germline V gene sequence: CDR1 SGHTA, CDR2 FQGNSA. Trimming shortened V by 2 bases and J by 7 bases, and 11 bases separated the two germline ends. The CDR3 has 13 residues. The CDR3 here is CASSLSSDTGYTF. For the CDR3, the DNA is TGTGCCAGCAGCTTATCCTCAGATACTGGCTACACCTTC.